The present entry profiles one T cell receptor beta chain with its context. Some clones are missing from TCRdb's copy, which holds only in-frame ones; the method was immunoSEQ multiplex PCR. This sample has a few hundred thousand clones; 70% to 90% occur once, and the top ten carry about 11%. The sample originates from a study of blood T cell repertoires in COVID-19. Background on the study: Acute and convalescent COVID-19 specimens originated in the United States, Italy and Spain. Sample material is recorded as cDNA or gDNA derived from T cells, B-cell-depleted T cells, or PBMCs.

V lost 1 base, J lost 5 bases, and 8 bases lay in between. The CDR3 spans 13 residues. CDR1 and CDR2 from the germline V gene are SGHDN and FVKESK. The receptor comes from a woman aged 65 to 85 with acute or convalescent COVID-19. This chain connects TRBV14 to TRBJ1-2, with unresolved D. The sample was peripheral blood. The CDR3 here is CASSQGLTYGYTF. The DNA for the CDR3 is TGTGCCAGCAGCCAAGGACTGACTTATGGCTACACCTTC. Complete variable domain (other parts from reference TRBV14 and TRBJ1-2): EAGVTQFPSHSVIEKGQTVTLRCDPISGHDNLYWYRRVMGKEIKFLLHFVKESKQDESGMPNNRFLAERTGGTYSTLKVQPAELEDSGVYFCASSQGLTYGYTFGSGTRLTVV.